The 20 T cell receptor beta chains in this list originate from one sample, sequenced in a study of beta chain features in type 1 diabetes. Study observations and caveats: In all four CD4+ subsets, TCRB CDR3 length was significantly, moderately reduced in type 1 diabetes.

Expressed TCRB transcripts were sequenced, since all the RNA that had been isolated was reverse transcribed. The assay was immunoSEQ multiplex PCR, and TCRdb's table has in-frame clones only and misses some. The table shows around 160,000 clones, with approximately 8.8% occurring only once. These receptors have no identified antigens. The sample consisted of central memory CD4+ T cells from blood. The receptors here all came from a woman in her thirties with type 1 diabetes.

In nucleotides, the CDR3 is TGTGCCAGCAGTTTCTTGGGGCAGGAGCATTTT. This sequence encodes CASSFLGQEHF. The gene calls are TRBV28 and TRBJ1-5, with D perhaps matching TRBD1 (5 bases). V dropped 3 bases and J dropped 14 bases, with 11 bases sitting between them. Germline-derived CDR1 and CDR2 are MDHEN and SYDVKM. This CDR3 has 11 residues.

This clone was recorded a few times. V gene TRBV2 combines with J gene TRBJ2-3; D possibly corresponds to TRBD2 (6 bases). The V end was cut by 5 bases, the J end by 1 base, with 16 bases between. The germline gives CDR1 SNHLY, CDR2 FYNNEI. The CDR3 has 16 residues. CDR3 amino acids: CASSQGLRQGTDTQYF. The CDR3 nucleotides read TGTGCCAGCAGTCAGGGACTCCGGCAAGGCACAGATACGCAGTATTTT.

This clone appeared a few times. The V call is TRBV5-1, the J call TRBJ2-7, with TRBD1 matching over 9 bases. Trimming removed 4 bases from V and 5 bases from J; junction bases left unmatched: 13. The CDR3 consists of 16 residues. The germline CDR1 and CDR2 sequences are SGHRS and YFSETQ. The CDR3 DNA sequence: TGCGCCAGCAGCGGGTATAACAGGGGGCGCGGGAACGAGCAGTACTTC. It is translated as CASSGYNRGRGNEQYF.

In the case of this clone: At the DNA level, this CDR3 is encoded by other sequences in the same sample as well. This chain uses TRBV18 with TRBJ1-5; D not resolved. V dropped 3 bases and J dropped 2 bases, with 14 bases sitting between them. The CDR3 runs to 16 residues. CDR1 is KGHSH, CDR2 LQKENI, per germline. The CDR3 region has the DNA TGTGCCAGCTCACCTGGACGCCCGCGGGGCAATCAGCCCCAGCATTTT. Protein sequence: CASSPGRPRGNQPQHF.

This clone has more than one count but fewer than ten. The chain carries TRBV11-3 and TRBJ1-2; 7 bases align to TRBD1. The CDR3 has 14 amino acids. Germline loops: CDR1 SGHNT, CDR2 YENEEA. The V gene end was trimmed by 5 bases and the J gene end by 4 bases; junction bases not matched to a gene: 7. The CDR3 spells CASSPGDSFYGYTF. DNA for the CDR3: TGTGCCAGCAGCCCGGGGGACAGCTTCTATGGCTACACCTTC.

This clone appeared a few times. The J gene is TRBJ2-5, the V gene TRBV11-1; the D gene is possibly TRBD2 (5 bases). The CDR3 loop spans 12 amino acids. The germline V and J ends were trimmed by 6 bases and 5 bases, with 10 bases remaining between them. CDR1 and CDR2 from the germline V gene are SGHAT and FQDESV (reference sequence). Written as DNA, the CDR3 is TGTGCCAGCAGTAAATGGGAGGAGACCCAGTACTTC. This gives the protein CASSKWEETQYF.

J is TRBJ2-1 and V is TRBV5-1; 7 bases line up with TRBD2. Germline values: CDR1 SGHRS, CDR2 YFSETQ. This CDR3 spans 15 amino acids. J gave up 5 bases and V 3 bases, and 8 bases lay outside the gene matches. DNA for the CDR3: TGCGCCAGCAGCTCGCTGACTAGCAGTGACAATGAGCAGTTCTTC. Residues: CASSSLTSSDNEQFF.

The chain uses TRBV9 and TRBJ2-1; no clear D. Trimming stripped 1 base from V and 2 bases from J, with 4 bases between. The germline V gene has CDR1 SGDLS and CDR2 YYNGEE. The CDR3 contains 13 residues. The CDR3 DNA reads TGTGCCAGCAGCGTACAGGCCTACAATGAGCAGTTCTTC. Protein product: CASSVQAYNEQFF.

V usage is TRBV4-1 and J usage is TRBJ2-1; 9 nucleotides agree with TRBD2. The CDR3 is made up of 17 amino acids. CDR1 and CDR2 from the germline V gene are MGHRA and YSYEKL. V dropped 1 base and J dropped 7; count of bases not matched to a gene: 11. The CDR3 DNA reads TGCGCCAGCAGCCAAGGGGCTTTGCGGGAGGGCAGTAATGAGCAGTTCTTC. Its translation is CASSQGALREGSNEQFF.

The chain couples TRBV5-1 to TRBJ2-7; D remains ambiguous. Looked up from germline, CDR1 is SGHRS and CDR2 is YFSETQ. This CDR3 comprises 15 residues. Trimming left V 2 bases short and J 0 bases short, with 12 bases between. DNA for the CDR3: TGCGCCAGCAGCTTTGGAGTCTCCAGCTCCTACGAGCAGTACTTC. Translating gives CASSFGVSSSYEQYF. Based on the CDR3 plus reference TRBV5-1 and TRBJ2-7, the full variable domain is KAGVTQTPRYLIKTRGQQVTLSCSPISGHRSVSWYQQTPGQGLQFLFEYFSETQRNKGNFPGRFSGRQFSNSRSEMNVSTLELGDSALYLCASSFGVSSSYEQYFGPGTRLTVT.

The rearrangement uses TRBV4-1 and TRBJ1-2; tentatively, D is TRBD1 (6 bases). The V gene lost 1 base and the J gene lost 7 bases, with 19 bases spanning the gap. CDR3 length: 16 residues. Germline V gene data show CDR1 as MGHRA and CDR2 as YSYEKL. The CDR3 protein is CASSQGAGRGARGYTF. As DNA, the CDR3 is TGCGCCAGCAGCCAAGGCGCCGGTCGGGGGGCTCGTGGCTACACCTTC.

This clone was seen a single time. The CDR3 DNA reads TGTGCCAGCAGCTACCAGGGGGACAAGGGCTACACCTTC. Amino acid sequence: CASSYQGDKGYTF. V is TRBV5-4 and J is TRBJ1-2; 7 bases line up with TRBD1. Trimming cost V 3 bases and J 8 bases; bases outside gene matches: 7. CDR1 is SGHNT, CDR2 YYREEE, per germline (reference sequence). This CDR3 has 13 amino acids.

The chain has TRBV27 and TRBJ1-1; TRBD1 aligns across 10 bases. Unmatched junction bases numbered 9, after V lost 5 bases and J lost 3 bases. Germline V lookup: CDR1 MNHEY, CDR2 SMNVEV (reference sequence). The CDR3 has 16 residues. CDR3 amino acids: CASSGTGDGWDTEAFF. As DNA, the CDR3 is TGTGCCAGCAGTGGGACAGGGGATGGATGGGACACTGAAGCTTTCTTT.

CDR3 sequence (DNA): TGTGCCAGCAGCTTAACTAGTACGCGGGAGGGATACGAGCAGTACTTC. Its translation: CASSLTSTREGYEQYF. The J gene is TRBJ2-7, the V gene TRBV7-3; 9 bases agree with TRBD2. With 0 bases clipped from V and 4 bases from J, the junction kept 7 bases outside the gene matches. Germline V lookup: CDR1 SGHTA, CDR2 FQGTGA. CDR3 length equals 16 residues. The full variable domain, with the rest looked up from reference TRBV7-3 and TRBJ2-7, is GAGVSQTPSNKVTEKGKYVELRCDPISGHTALYWYRQSLGQGPEFLIYFQGTGAADDSGLPNDRFFAVRPEGSVSTLKIQRTERGDSAVYLCASSLTSTREGYEQYFGPGTRLTVT.

CDR3 sequence reads: CASSLELSYYGYTF. In DNA, the CDR3 is TGCGCCAGCAGCTTGGAATTGTCATACTATGGCTACACCTTC. This sequence joins TRBV5-1 and TRBJ1-2; the D is unclear. V was cut by 0 bases and J by 3 bases, with 9 bases left in between. The V gene's germline CDR1 is SGHRS and CDR2 YFSETQ. The CDR3 extends over 14 amino acids.

This clone was seen only a few times. CDR3 sequence: CASTEQGRPREKLFF. Here the CDR3 DNA reads TGTGCCAGCACCGAACAGGGGAGGCCGAGGGAAAAACTGTTTTTT. V and J are TRBV7-2 and TRBJ1-4; 7 bases align to TRBD1. The CDR3 is 15 residues long. With V trimmed by 7 bases and J by 8 bases, 13 bases remained unmatched. Germline V gives CDR1 SGHTA, CDR2 FQGNSA.

This clone has only a few counts. The rearrangement links TRBV29-1 to TRBJ1-1; D is unresolved. The V gene's germline CDR1 is SQVTM and CDR2 ANQGSEA. This CDR3 has 14 residues. V was clipped by 4 bases and J by 0 bases, with 12 bases between them. CDR3 nucleotide sequence: TGCAGCGTTGTAACGGGAAACATGAACACTGAAGCTTTCTTT. Translated: CSVVTGNMNTEAFF.

This clone was found a few times. The chain links TRBV6-1 to TRBJ2-7; 13 nucleotides agree with TRBD2. This CDR3 has 15 amino acids. Germline V gene sequence: CDR1 MNHNS, CDR2 SASEGT. V shed 4 bases, J shed 2 bases, and the junction held 2 bases outside the gene matches. CDR3 in DNA: TGTGCCAGCAGTGGGACTAGCGGGAGTACCTACGAGCAGTACTTC. This encodes CASSGTSGSTYEQYF.

CDR3 in DNA: TGTGCCAGCAGCTTAGGGGCCGGAGGGAGGAGAGGGGCCTACGAGCAGTACTTC. This encodes CASSLGAGGRRGAYEQYF. The chain is built from TRBV7-9 and TRBJ2-7, with TRBD2 as a possible D gene (6 bases). The CDR3 is made up of 18 amino acids. Germline V gene sequence: CDR1 SEHNR, CDR2 FQNEAQ (reference sequence). V was clipped by 1 base and J by 2 bases, with 21 bases between them.

The V and J genes are TRBV5-1 and TRBJ2-7; D possibly corresponds to TRBD2 (5 bases). CDR1 SGHRS and CDR2 YFSETQ come from the germline V gene. V was shortened by 0 bases and J by 3 bases, with 13 bases between the two germline ends. The CDR3 extends over 15 amino acids. This CDR3 reads CASSLARSGGYEQYF. The DNA for the CDR3 is TGCGCCAGCAGCTTGGCCAGGAGCGGCGGCTACGAGCAGTACTTC.